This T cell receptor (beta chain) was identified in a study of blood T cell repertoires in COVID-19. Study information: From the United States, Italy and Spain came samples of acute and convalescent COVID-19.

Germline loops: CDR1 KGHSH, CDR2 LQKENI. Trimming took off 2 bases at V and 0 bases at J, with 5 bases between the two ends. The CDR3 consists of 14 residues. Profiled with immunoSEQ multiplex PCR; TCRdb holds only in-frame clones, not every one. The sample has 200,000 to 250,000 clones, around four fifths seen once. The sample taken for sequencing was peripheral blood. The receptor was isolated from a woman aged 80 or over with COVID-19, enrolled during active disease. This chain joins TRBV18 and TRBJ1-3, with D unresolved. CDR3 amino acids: CASSPSTSGNTIYF. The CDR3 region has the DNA TGTGCCAGCTCACCAAGCACCTCTGGAAACACCATATATTTT.